This T cell receptor (beta chain) comes out of a study of long-term antiretroviral therapy in people with HIV. Participants living with HIV all received treatment in the United States. With survey level as its setting, the immunoSEQ assay was v3.0. TCRdb keeps only in-frame clones here, not all; method: immunoSEQ multiplex PCR. The data show roughly 20,000 clones, with approximately 86% seen just once and roughly a tenth held by the top ten. CDR1 is MGHRA, CDR2 YSYEKL, per germline. The V gene lost 3 bases and the J gene lost 8 bases, with 25 bases spanning the gap. The CDR3 has 17 residues. The sample here was unsorted PBMCs, taken 0.5 years after starting antiretroviral therapy. The J gene is TRBJ1-2, the V gene TRBV4-1; D gene ambiguous. The clonotype comes from a man aged 35 to 55 with HIV. As DNA, the CDR3 is TGCGCCAGCAGCCACCTCGTACAGACACAGCGGGGTTACGGCTACACCTTC. It encodes CASSHLVQTQRGYGYTF.